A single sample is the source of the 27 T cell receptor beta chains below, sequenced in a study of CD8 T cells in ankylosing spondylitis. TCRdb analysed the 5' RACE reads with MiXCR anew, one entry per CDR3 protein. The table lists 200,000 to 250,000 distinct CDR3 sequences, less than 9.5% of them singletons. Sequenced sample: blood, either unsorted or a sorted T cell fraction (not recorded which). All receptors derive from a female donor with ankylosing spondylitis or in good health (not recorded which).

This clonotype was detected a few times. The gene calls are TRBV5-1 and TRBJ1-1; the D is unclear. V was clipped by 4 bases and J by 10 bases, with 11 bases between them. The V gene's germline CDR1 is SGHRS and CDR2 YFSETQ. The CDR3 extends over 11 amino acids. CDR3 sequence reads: CASSRGRGAFF. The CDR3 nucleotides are TGCGCCAGCAGCCGAGGGCGTGGAGCTTTCTTT. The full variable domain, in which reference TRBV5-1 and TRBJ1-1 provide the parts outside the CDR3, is KAGVTQTPRYLIKTRGQQVTLSCSPISGHRSVSWYQQTPGQGLQFLFEYFSETQRNKGNFPGRFSGRQFSNSRSEMNVSTLELGDSALYLCASSRGRGAFFGQGTRLTVV.

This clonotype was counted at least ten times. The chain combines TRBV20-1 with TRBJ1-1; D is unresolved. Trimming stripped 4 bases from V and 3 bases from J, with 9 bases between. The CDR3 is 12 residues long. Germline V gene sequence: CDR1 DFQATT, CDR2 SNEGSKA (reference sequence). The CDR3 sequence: CSAIMGDTEAFF. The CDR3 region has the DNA TGCAGTGCTATAATGGGTGACACTGAAGCTTTCTTT.

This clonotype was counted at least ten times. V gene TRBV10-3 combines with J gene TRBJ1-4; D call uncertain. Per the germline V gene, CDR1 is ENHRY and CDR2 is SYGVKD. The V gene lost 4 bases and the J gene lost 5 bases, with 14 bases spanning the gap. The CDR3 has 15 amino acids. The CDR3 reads CAISAGLQLNEKLFF. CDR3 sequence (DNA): TGTGCCATCAGTGCGGGTTTACAGCTAAATGAAAAACTGTTTTTT.

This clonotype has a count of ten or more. As DNA, the CDR3 is TGCAGTGCCGGGGGGACAGGGGCCCCGAATTCACCCCTCCACTTT. Translating gives CSAGGTGAPNSPLHF. The V and J genes are TRBV20-1 and TRBJ1-6, with 10 bases that match TRBD1. The CDR3 totals 15 residues. The germline CDR1 and CDR2 sequences are DFQATT and SNEGSKA (reference sequence). The V and J ends lost 6 bases and 7 bases, in that order; junction bases with no gene match: 9.

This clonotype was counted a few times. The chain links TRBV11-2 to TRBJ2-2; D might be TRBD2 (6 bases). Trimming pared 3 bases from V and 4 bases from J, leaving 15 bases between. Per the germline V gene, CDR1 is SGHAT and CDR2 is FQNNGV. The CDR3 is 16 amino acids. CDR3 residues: CASSFTSLRSTGELFF. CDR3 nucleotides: TGTGCCAGCAGCTTTACTAGCTTGAGGTCCACCGGGGAGCTGTTTTTT.

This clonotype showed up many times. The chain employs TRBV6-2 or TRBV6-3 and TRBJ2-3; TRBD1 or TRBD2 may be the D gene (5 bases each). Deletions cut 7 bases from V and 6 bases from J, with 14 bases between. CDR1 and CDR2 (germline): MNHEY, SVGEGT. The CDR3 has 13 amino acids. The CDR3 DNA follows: TGTGCCAGCACCGCGAGGGCAGGGGATACGCAGTATTTT. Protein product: CASTARAGDTQYF.

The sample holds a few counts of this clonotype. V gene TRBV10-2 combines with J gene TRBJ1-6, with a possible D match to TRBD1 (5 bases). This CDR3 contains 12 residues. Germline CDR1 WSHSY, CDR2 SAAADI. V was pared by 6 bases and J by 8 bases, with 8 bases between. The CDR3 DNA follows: TGCGCCAGCAGGGAAGGGGATTCACCCCTCCACTTT. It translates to CASREGDSPLHF.

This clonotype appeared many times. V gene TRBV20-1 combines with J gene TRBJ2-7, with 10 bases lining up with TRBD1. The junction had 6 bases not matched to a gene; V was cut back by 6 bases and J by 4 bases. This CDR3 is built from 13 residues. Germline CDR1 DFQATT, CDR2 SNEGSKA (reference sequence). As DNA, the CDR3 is TGCAGTGCCGCGACAGGGGGCTCGTACGAGCAGTACTTC. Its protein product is CSAATGGSYEQYF.

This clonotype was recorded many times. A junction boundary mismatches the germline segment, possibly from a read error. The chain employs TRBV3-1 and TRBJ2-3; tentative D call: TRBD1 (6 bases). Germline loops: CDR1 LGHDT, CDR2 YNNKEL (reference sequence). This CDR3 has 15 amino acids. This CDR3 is CASSQGGPPTGTQYF. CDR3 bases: TGTGCCAGCAGCCAAGGGGGGCCTCCTACAGGTACGCAGTATTTT.

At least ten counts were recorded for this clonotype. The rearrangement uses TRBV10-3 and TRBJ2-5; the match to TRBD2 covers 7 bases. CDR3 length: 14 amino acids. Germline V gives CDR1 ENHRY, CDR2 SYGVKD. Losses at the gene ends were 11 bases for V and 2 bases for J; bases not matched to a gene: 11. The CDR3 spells CAVSREFVQETQYF. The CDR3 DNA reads TGTGCCGTTTCGCGGGAGTTCGTTCAAGAGACCCAGTACTTC.

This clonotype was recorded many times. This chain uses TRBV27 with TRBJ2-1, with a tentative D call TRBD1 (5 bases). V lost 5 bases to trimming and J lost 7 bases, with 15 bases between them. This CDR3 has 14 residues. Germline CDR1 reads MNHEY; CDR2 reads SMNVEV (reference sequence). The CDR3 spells CASSGPLGPNEQFF. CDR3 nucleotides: TGTGCCAGCAGTGGCCCACTGGGGCCTAATGAGCAGTTCTTC.

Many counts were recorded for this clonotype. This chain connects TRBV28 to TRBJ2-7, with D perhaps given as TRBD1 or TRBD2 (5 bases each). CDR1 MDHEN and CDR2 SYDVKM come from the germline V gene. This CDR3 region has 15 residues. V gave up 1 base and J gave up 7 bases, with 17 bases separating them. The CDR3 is CASSLSIHTGTEQYF. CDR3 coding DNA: TGTGCCAGCAGTTTATCTATTCATACGGGGACGGAGCAGTACTTC.

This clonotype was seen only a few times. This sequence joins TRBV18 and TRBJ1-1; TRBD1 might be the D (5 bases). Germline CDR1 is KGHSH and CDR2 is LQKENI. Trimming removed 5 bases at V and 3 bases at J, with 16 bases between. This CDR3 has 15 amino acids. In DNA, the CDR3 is TGTGCCAGCTCAGAGTATAAACTGGGGGACACTGAAGCTTTCTTT. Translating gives CASSEYKLGDTEAFF.

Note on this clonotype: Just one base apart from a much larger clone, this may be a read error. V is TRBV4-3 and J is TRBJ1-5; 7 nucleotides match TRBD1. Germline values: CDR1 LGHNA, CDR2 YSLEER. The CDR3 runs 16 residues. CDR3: CAISQDLGTDYQPQHF. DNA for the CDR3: TGCGCCATCAGCCAAGATCTAGGGACAGATTATCAGCCCCAGCATTTT.

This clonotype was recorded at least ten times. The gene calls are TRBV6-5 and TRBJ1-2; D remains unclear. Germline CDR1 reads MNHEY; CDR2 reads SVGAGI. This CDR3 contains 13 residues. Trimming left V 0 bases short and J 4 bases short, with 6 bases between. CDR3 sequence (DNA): TGTGCCAGCAGTTACTCGGGGTTCTATGGCTACACCTTC. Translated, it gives CASSYSGFYGYTF.

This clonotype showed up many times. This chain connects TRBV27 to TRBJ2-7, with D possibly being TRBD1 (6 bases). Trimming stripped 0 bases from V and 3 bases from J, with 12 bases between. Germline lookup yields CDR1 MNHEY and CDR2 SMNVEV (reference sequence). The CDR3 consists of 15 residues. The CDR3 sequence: CASSLSGTGHYEQYF. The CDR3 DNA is TGTGCCAGCAGTTTATCGGGCACAGGGCACTACGAGCAGTACTTC.

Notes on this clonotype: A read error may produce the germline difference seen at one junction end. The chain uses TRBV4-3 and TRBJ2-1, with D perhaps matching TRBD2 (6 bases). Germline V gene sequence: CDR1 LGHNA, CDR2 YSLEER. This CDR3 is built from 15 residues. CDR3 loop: CANSHDRGNRNEQFF. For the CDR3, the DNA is TGCGCCAACAGCCATGATCGGGGGAACAGGAATGAGCAGTTCTTC.

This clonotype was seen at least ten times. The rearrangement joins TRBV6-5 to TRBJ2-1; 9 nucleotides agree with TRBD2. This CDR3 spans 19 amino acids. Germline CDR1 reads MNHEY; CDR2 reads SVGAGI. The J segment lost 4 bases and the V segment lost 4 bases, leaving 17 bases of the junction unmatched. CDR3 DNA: TGTGCCAGCAGTTCCGGCGGGAGGGGGGGCCCATCCCTATACAATGAGCAGTTCTTC. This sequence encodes CASSSGGRGGPSLYNEQFF.

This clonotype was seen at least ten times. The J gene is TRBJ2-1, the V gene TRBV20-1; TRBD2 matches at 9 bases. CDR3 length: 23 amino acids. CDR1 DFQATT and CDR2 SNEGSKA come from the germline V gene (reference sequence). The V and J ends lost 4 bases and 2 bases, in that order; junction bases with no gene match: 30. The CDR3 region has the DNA TGCAGTGCTACTCCGACAATCGAACTAGCGGGCACGGGGAGCACTCCAACCTACAATGAGCAGTTCTTC. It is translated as CSATPTIELAGTGSTPTYNEQFF.

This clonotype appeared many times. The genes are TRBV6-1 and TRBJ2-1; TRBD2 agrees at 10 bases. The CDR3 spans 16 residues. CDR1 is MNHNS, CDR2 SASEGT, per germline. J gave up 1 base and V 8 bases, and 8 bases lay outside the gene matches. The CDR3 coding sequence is TGTGCCAGCTCCCCGGGACTAGCGTTGTCCTACAATGAGCAGTTCTTC. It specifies CASSPGLALSYNEQFF.

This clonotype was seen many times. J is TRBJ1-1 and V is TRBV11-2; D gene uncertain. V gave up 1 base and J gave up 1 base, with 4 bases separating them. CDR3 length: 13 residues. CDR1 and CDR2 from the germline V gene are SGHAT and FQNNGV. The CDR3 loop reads CASSLAWNTEAFF. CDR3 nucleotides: TGTGCCAGCAGCTTAGCATGGAACACTGAAGCTTTCTTT. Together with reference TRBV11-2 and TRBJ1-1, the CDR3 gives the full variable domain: EAGVAQSPRYKIIEKRQSVAFWCNPISGHATLYWYQQILGQGPKLLIQFQNNGVVDDSQLPKDRFSAERLKGVDSTLKIQPAKLEDSAVYLCASSLAWNTEAFFGQGTRLTVV.

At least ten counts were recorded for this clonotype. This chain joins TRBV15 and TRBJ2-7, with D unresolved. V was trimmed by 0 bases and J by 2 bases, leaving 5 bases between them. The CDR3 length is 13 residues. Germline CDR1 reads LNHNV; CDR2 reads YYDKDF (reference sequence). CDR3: CATSRDPPYEQYF. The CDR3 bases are TGTGCCACCAGCAGAGATCCCCCCTACGAGCAGTACTTC.

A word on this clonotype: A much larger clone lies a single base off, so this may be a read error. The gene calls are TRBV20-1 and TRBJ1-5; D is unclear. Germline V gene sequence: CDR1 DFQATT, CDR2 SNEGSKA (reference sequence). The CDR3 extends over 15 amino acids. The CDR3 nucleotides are TGCAGTGCGAAGGACGGTCCCTATAGCAATCAGCCCCGGCATTTT. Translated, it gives CSAKDGPYSNQPRHF.

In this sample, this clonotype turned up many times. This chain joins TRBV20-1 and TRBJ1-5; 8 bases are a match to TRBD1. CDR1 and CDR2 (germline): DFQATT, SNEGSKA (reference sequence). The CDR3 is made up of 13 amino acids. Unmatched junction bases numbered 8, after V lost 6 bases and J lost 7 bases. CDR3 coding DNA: TGCAGTGCATCTAGACAGGGGTGGCAGCCCCAGCATTTT. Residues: CSASRQGWQPQHF.

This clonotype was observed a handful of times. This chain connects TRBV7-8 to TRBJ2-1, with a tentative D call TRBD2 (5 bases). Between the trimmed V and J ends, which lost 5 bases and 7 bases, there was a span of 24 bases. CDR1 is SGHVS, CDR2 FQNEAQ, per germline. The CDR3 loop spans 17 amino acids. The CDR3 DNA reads TGTGCCAGCAGCGGCAAGCGGACCCACCTCGGGAAGAATGAGCAGTTCTTC. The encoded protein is CASSGKRTHLGKNEQFF.

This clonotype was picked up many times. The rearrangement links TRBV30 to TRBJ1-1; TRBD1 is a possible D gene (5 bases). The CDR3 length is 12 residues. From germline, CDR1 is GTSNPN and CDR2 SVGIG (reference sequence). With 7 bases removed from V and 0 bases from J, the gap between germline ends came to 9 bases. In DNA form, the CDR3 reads TGTGCCTTGGGACTTATGAACACTGAAGCTTTCTTT. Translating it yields CALGLMNTEAFF.

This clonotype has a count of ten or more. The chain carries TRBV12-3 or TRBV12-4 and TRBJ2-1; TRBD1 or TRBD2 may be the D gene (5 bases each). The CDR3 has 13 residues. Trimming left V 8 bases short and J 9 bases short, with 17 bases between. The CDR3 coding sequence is TGTGCCAGCTTTGGGGGAGCGGATGCTGAGCAGTTCTTC. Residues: CASFGGADAEQFF.